Each of the 17 T cell receptor beta chains below was sequenced from the same sample in a study of sequential checkpoint blockade in melanoma. The method was immunoSEQ multiplex PCR; TCRdb's version includes in-frame clones alone and lacks a portion of them. Found here are under 15,000 clones, roughly four fifths of them singletons; the top ten hold about a quarter. The treatment here: randomized to nivolumab then ipilimumab (arm A) or the reverse (arm B). Specimen: CD8+ T cells sorted from blood (inferred from file names), collected from a patient given nivolumab and ipilimumab in sequence. The receptors shown here come from a human donor with melanoma.

The chain joins TRBV9 to TRBJ2-5, with D possibly matching TRBD1 (5 bases). The germline V and J ends were trimmed by 4 bases and 1 base, with 11 bases remaining between them. Looked up from germline, CDR1 is SGDLS and CDR2 is YYNGEE. The CDR3 is 14 residues long. The CDR3 is CASSPPDSQETQYF. The CDR3 DNA reads TGTGCCAGCAGCCCCCCCGACAGCCAAGAGACCCAGTACTTC.

The sample holds one count of this clone. This chain uses TRBV30 with TRBJ1-5, with D possibly TRBD1 on 6 matching bases. Trimming pared 4 bases from V and 5 bases from J, leaving 12 bases between. The CDR3 extends over 13 amino acids. Germline V gene data show CDR1 as GTSNPN and CDR2 as SVGIG (reference sequence). The CDR3 DNA reads as TGTGCCTGGAAGGACAGACGATATCAGCCCCAGCATTTT. Protein product: CAWKDRRYQPQHF. Supplemented by reference TRBV30 and TRBJ1-5, the full variable domain reads SQTIHQWPATLVQPVGSPLSLECTVEGTSNPNLYWYRQAAGRGLQLLFYSVGIGQISSEVPQNLSASRPQDRQFILSSKKLLLSDSGFYLCAWKDRRYQPQHFGDGTRLSIL.

The V gene is TRBV5-4, the J gene TRBJ1-2; D call uncertain. The CDR3 loop spans 13 amino acids. CDR1 and CDR2 (germline): SGHNT, YYREEE (reference sequence). V shed 1 base and J shed 8 bases, with 12 bases lying between them. The CDR3 DNA is TGTGCCAGCAGCTTGCCCGGGGAGGTCGGCTACACCTTC. Its protein is CASSLPGEVGYTF.

To note about this clone: Other nucleotide sequences from this sample produce the same CDR3. This chain connects TRBV27 to TRBJ2-7, with 12 positions matching TRBD2. J gave up 2 bases and V 3 bases, and 2 bases lay outside the gene matches. The CDR3 loop spans 15 amino acids. Germline CDR1 reads MNHEY; CDR2 reads SMNVEV (reference sequence). CDR3 coding DNA: TGTGCCAGCAGTTTCGGACTAGCGGGAACCTACGAGCAGTACTTC. Its translation is CASSFGLAGTYEQYF.

The chain employs TRBV27 and TRBJ2-1, with 7 bases identical to TRBD2. CDR1 and CDR2 from the germline V gene are MNHEY and SMNVEV (reference sequence). V trimming: 0 bases; J trimming: 8 bases; junction bases outside the gene matches: 7. CDR3 size: 15 residues. CDR3 sequence: CASSLSRTSVYEQFF. The CDR3 DNA reads TGTGCCAGCAGTTTATCGCGGACTAGTGTGTATGAGCAGTTCTTC.

The chain carries TRBV4-1 and TRBJ1-5, with D maybe TRBD1 (5 bases). The CDR3 runs 14 residues. The V end lost 0 bases, the J end lost 10 bases, and 13 bases lay between the germline ends. Germline lookup yields CDR1 MGHRA and CDR2 YSYEKL. In nucleotides, the CDR3 is TGCGCCAGCAGCCAAGAAGGGGATATCAAACCCCAGCATTTT. Protein sequence: CASSQEGDIKPQHF.

CDR3 DNA sequence: TGTGCCAGCTCACCTGCGAGCTCCTACGAGCAGTACTTC. Translation: CASSPASSYEQYF. The V and J genes are TRBV18 and TRBJ2-7; D remains unclear. V lost 3 bases and J 0 bases, leaving 6 bases between the germline ends. Germline CDR1 is KGHSH and CDR2 is LQKENI. The CDR3 is 13 amino acids.

The chain employs TRBV25-1 and TRBJ2-7; TRBD1 aligns across 7 bases. The V segment lost 1 base and the J segment 4 bases; nucleotides outside the gene matches: 4. Per the germline V gene, CDR1 is MGHDK and CDR2 is SYGVNS. This CDR3 has 14 residues. In DNA form, the CDR3 reads TGTGCCAGCAGTGAATGGGACAGCGAATACGAGCAGTACTTC. Encoded protein: CASSEWDSEYEQYF.

The J gene is TRBJ1-3, the V gene TRBV6-1; no reliable D call. Germline V gives CDR1 MNHNS, CDR2 SASEGT. V was clipped by 2 bases and J by 4 bases, with 15 bases between them. This CDR3 comprises 16 residues. Written as DNA, the CDR3 is TGTGCCAGCAGTGAACTGGGAGAAAGAACGGGAAACACCATATATTTT. This sequence encodes CASSELGERTGNTIYF.

This clone was seen once. J is TRBJ2-7 and V is TRBV9, with a tentative D call TRBD1 (6 bases). Germline assignment: CDR1 SGDLS and CDR2 YYNGEE. This CDR3 is 13 amino acids long. The V gene lost 4 bases and the J gene lost 3 bases, with 11 bases spanning the gap. This CDR3 reads CASSRTQGYEQYF. The CDR3, as DNA: TGTGCCAGCAGCCGTACACAGGGCTACGAGCAGTACTTC.

The V and J genes are TRBV2 and TRBJ2-2; D not certain. This CDR3 comprises 13 residues. The germline gives CDR1 SNHLY, CDR2 FYNNEI. With 7 bases removed from V and 7 bases from J, the gap between germline ends came to 13 bases. CDR3 nucleotide sequence: TGTGCCAGCAAGTGGCAGTCGGGCGGGGAGCTGTTTTTT. Protein sequence: CASKWQSGGELFF.

V usage is TRBV7-6 and J usage is TRBJ2-6; D gene uncertain. The V end lost 2 bases, the J end lost 0 bases, and 8 bases lay between the germline ends. The CDR3 length is 16 residues. CDR1 is SGHVS and CDR2 is FNYEAQ in the germline V gene. The CDR3 sequence is CASSLFLNSGANVLTF. In DNA, the CDR3 is TGTGCCAGCAGCTTATTCCTTAACTCTGGGGCCAACGTCCTGACTTTC.

This rearrangement joins TRBV9 to TRBJ2-6, with D tentatively TRBD1 (5 bases). This CDR3 comprises 15 residues. Germline V gene data show CDR1 as SGDLS and CDR2 as YYNGEE. V dropped 5 bases and J dropped 1 base, with 10 bases sitting between them. The DNA for the CDR3 is TGTGCCAGCAGTGGTCAGGGATCTGGGGCCAACGTCCTGACTTTC. It is translated as CASSGQGSGANVLTF. Combining the CDR3 with reference TRBV9 and TRBJ2-6 gives the whole variable domain DSGVTQTPKHLITATGQRVTLRCSPRSGDLSVYWYQQSLDQGLQFLIQYYNGEERAKGNILERFSAQQFPDLHSELNLSSLELGDSALYFCASSGQGSGANVLTFGAGSRLTVL.

This clone showed up just once. V usage is TRBV28 and J usage is TRBJ2-2; 13 bases match TRBD2. There are 17 residues in the CDR3. Germline V CDR1 and CDR2: MDHEN, SYDVKM. Trimming removed 6 bases from V and 6 bases from J; junction bases left unmatched: 10. The CDR3 DNA is TGTGCCAGCAGGTACACTAGCGGGAGGGCCTATCCCGGGGAGCTGTTTTTT. Translated: CASRYTSGRAYPGELFF.

This clone was counted once. V is TRBV30 and J is TRBJ2-2; 11 nucleotides match TRBD1. CDR1 is GTSNPN and CDR2 is SVGIG in the germline V gene (reference sequence). This CDR3 contains 16 residues. V trimming: 5 bases; J trimming: 7 bases; junction bases outside the gene matches: 12. The CDR3 protein is CAWEGPGQGVIGELFF. The CDR3 nucleotides are TGTGCCTGGGAGGGACCGGGACAGGGGGTAATCGGGGAGCTGTTTTTT.

CDR3 coding DNA: TGTGCCAGCAGCCCCCCGGCGGGGTTCCCGCCATCCGAGCAGTACTTC. The encoded protein is CASSPPAGFPPSEQYF. J is TRBJ2-5 and V is TRBV7-9, with D possibly being TRBD2 (6 bases). The DNA end lines up better with TRBJ2-7; the J call may be wrong. The CDR3 is made up of 16 amino acids. Germline CDR1 is SEHNR and CDR2 is FQNEAQ (reference sequence).

This clone was detected a few times. This chain joins TRBV19 and TRBJ2-1; 8 bases are shared with TRBD2. V lost 0 bases, J lost 4 bases, and 8 bases stayed unmatched. CDR1 is LNHDA, CDR2 SQIVND, per germline (reference sequence). This CDR3 is built from 17 residues. The CDR3 DNA follows: TGTGCCAGTAGTATAGATCTATCTAGCGGGTTTTACAATGAGCAGTTCTTC. Translated: CASSIDLSSGFYNEQFF.